The rows below give T cell receptor beta chains drawn from one sample of a study of monozygotic twins with inflammatory bowel disease. From the 5' RACE reads, TCRdb lists one entry per CDR3 protein and no DNA. Its table records 330,000 or so distinct CDR3 sequences. The sequenced sample was blood. All receptors derive from a human donor with ulcerative colitis or Crohn's disease, or a healthy co-twin of an affected twin (not recorded which). CDR3s include the opening cysteine and the closing phenylalanine or tryptophan. Fields, in order: V gene, J gene, CDR3 protein.

V: TRBV18; J: TRBJ1-1; CDR3: CASHMDRNTEAFF
V: TRBV6-2/TRBV6-3; J: TRBJ1-5; CDR3: CAIGTGNSNQPQHF
V: TRBV6-6; J: TRBJ1-2; CDR3: CASSRDWGSYGYTF
V: TRBV5-1; J: TRBJ1-2; CDR3: CASSLDAPAYGYTF
V: TRBV7-6; J: TRBJ1-1; CDR3: CASSQSMSTEAFF
V: TRBV27; J: TRBJ2-5; CDR3: CASSLRLAGETQYF
V: TRBV20-1; J: TRBJ2-7; CDR3: CSARAPGLGSYEQYF
V: TRBV7-9; J: TRBJ1-5; CDR3: CASSLGAGSSDQPQHF
V: TRBV12-3/TRBV12-4; J: TRBJ2-7; CDR3: CASSLEGIGYEQYF
V: TRBV5-1; J: TRBJ1-5; CDR3: CASDAPGTPVCGNQPQHF
V: TRBV12-3/TRBV12-4; J: TRBJ1-2; CDR3: CASSSTPGRGYTF
V: TRBV5-1; J: TRBJ1-1; CDR3: CASRAASGATNTEAFF
V: TRBV19; J: TRBJ1-3; CDR3: CASSRGGSGNTIYF
V: TRBV28; J: TRBJ2-1; CDR3: CASPLQGQVQFF
V: TRBV5-1; J: TRBJ2-5; CDR3: CASSLGTSGGAEKTQYF
V: TRBV3-1; J: TRBJ2-3; CDR3: CASSQGWADTQYF
V: TRBV9; J: TRBJ2-2; CDR3: CASSSSGSAIGELFF
V: TRBV11-2; J: TRBJ2-2; CDR3: CASSFARAHTGELFF
V: TRBV3-1; J: TRBJ2-2; CDR3: CASSLRDTDTGELFF
V: TRBV9; J: TRBJ2-7; CDR3: CASAGDYEQYF
V: TRBV28; J: TRBJ2-7; CDR3: CASREQGAAYEQYF
V: TRBV7-6; J: TRBJ1-3; CDR3: CASSLVGAGNTIYF
V: TRBV6-1; J: TRBJ2-1; CDR3: CATGRGGRNSYNEQFF
V: TRBV5-1; J: TRBJ1-4; CDR3: CASSVLSSTNEKLFF
V: TRBV6-5; J: TRBJ1-6; CDR3: CASSPGGSSPLHF
V: TRBV7-9; J: TRBJ2-3; CDR3: CASGTGGLTDTQYF
V: TRBV30; J: TRBJ1-1; CDR3: CAWTQFGGSEAFF